The T cell receptor (beta chain) described here comes from a study of T-cell memory formation after mild COVID-19. The wider study: Each donor largely had its own TCR clusters.

J lost 5 bases, V lost 1 base, and 4 bases had no gene match. The CDR3 has 14 residues. CDR1 and CDR2 from the germline V gene are MNHNS and SASEGT. To note about this clonotype: The antigen remains undetermined.

The study's findings and limits: Clones contracting across day 15 to 85 had a balanced CD4/CD8 profile; later expanding clones leaned CD4+. CM and EM subsets held most contracting CD4+ clones; EMRA held CD8+ ones.

TCRdb re-called the 5' RACE reads with MiXCR, one entry per CDR3 protein. In the table there are about 180,000 distinct CDR3 sequences, approximately 16% of which are singletons. The sample consisted of PBMCs or a T cell subset sorted from them (not recorded which). The TCR originated in an adult woman who had mild COVID-19 (a few samples of this study predate the infection). Cell type and time point are not known. The rearrangement joins TRBV6-1 to TRBJ1-1; 7 bases fit TRBD1. The CDR3 sequence: CASSEGRGSTEAFF. Written as DNA, the CDR3 is TGTGCCAGCAGTGAAGGCAGGGGGTCTACTGAAGCTTTCTTT.